This TCR beta chain was obtained from a study of blood T cell repertoires in COVID-19. Study-wide context: The samples span acute and convalescent COVID-19 from the United States, Italy and Spain.

V lost 2 bases and J lost 1, with 9 bases in between. Germline V gives CDR1 LGHDT, CDR2 YNNKEL (reference sequence). This CDR3 region has 15 residues. Cohort 3 donors were reported recovered after two negative PCRs, clearance, or symptom resolution. Original processing methods: Counts of nucleated cells, estimated from reference gene primer amplification, were obtained. This table comes from immunoSEQ multiplex PCR, and its TCRdb copy is limited to in-frame clones, with some not included. V, J and clone size reflect that table, while D and trimming were determined from the DNA. The sample includes 390,000 or so clones, around 83% of them seen just once.

This sequence originates from a woman between 50 and 59 years old who had recovered from COVID-19. The sample taken for sequencing was PBMCs or T cells enriched from blood (not recorded which). The chain couples TRBV3-1 (or the pseudogene TRBV3-2) to TRBJ2-1; D uncertain. In DNA, the CDR3 is TGTGCCAGCAGCCAACGGGTAAATTCCTACAATGAGCAGTTCTTC. It codes for CASSQRVNSYNEQFF.